This TCR beta chain was identified during a study of shared clonotypes between healthy human individuals. The overall study: A donor's plate count was three for CD4 naive and three for CD4 memory; CD8 naive had two and CD8 memory one.

As concerns this clone: Antigen specificity is unknown.

The V gene's germline CDR1 is SGHVS and CDR2 FQNEAQ. CDR3 size: 15 residues. Losses at the gene ends were 5 bases for V and 4 bases for J; bases not matched to a gene: 7. CD4+ cells were split into CD45RA+ naive and CD45RA-negative memory subsets. TCRdb's table, derived via immunoSEQ multiplex PCR, lists solely in-frame clones and lacks some. The profile shows more than 1,200,000 clones, approximately 98.5% of them singletons. Whole-study results and caveats: Since donors were few, the genetic and exposure-history diversity represented was limited. Sharing across four donors was seen in 4% to 6.5% of naive CD4 clonotypes.

The TCR was taken from a man aged 25 to 40 in good health. The sample comprised naive CD4+ T cells sorted from blood. Subset described: CD45RA+ positively selected. The rearrangement links TRBV7-8 to TRBJ2-5; 10 bases line up with TRBD2. The CDR3 here is CASSASGREGETQYF. The CDR3 nucleotides are TGTGCCAGCAGCGCAAGCGGGAGGGAGGGAGAGACCCAGTACTTC.